Below are 16 T cell receptor beta chains sequenced from a single sample in a study of control samples from healthy donors and cancer patients. Here immunoSEQ multiplex PCR was the method, and the copy in TCRdb shows in-frame clones only, minus some. The sample has around 170,000 clones; 85% to 90% are singletons. Sequencing used blood. The receptors come from a woman in her 30s in good health.

This clone was observed a single time. The CDR3 loop reads CATSDPKTSGIYNEQFF. The DNA of the CDR3 is TGTGCCACCAGTGATCCGAAAACTAGCGGGATCTACAATGAGCAGTTCTTC. The genes are TRBV24-1 and TRBJ2-1; 10 bases line up with TRBD2. The CDR3 length is 17 residues. V lost 3 bases, J lost 3 bases, and 7 bases stayed unmatched. From germline, CDR1 is KGHDR and CDR2 SFDVKD.

This clone was detected only once. V is TRBV7-9 and J is TRBJ1-1; unclear D gene. The V gene's germline CDR1 is SEHNR and CDR2 FQNEAQ (reference sequence). CDR3 length: 13 amino acids. Trimming cost V 1 base and J 2 bases, with 5 bases left between them. The CDR3 DNA sequence: TGTGCCAGCAGCTTAGTCTTCAACACTGAAGCTTTCTTT. It is translated as CASSLVFNTEAFF.

The V gene is TRBV2, the J gene TRBJ2-1; TRBD2 aligns across 7 bases. The junction had 12 bases not matched to a gene; V was cut back by 6 bases and J by 4 bases. The CDR3 consists of 16 residues. Germline-derived CDR1 and CDR2 are SNHLY and FYNNEI. The chain's CDR3 is CASRGERTRRYNEQFF. DNA of the CDR3: TGTGCCAGCAGGGGAGAGCGGACTAGGAGATACAATGAGCAGTTCTTC.

The genes are TRBV28 and TRBJ1-1; possibly TRBD1 for D (5 bases). Trimming left V 5 bases short and J 7 bases short, with 14 bases between. The CDR3 covers 13 residues. Germline V gene lookup returns CDR1 MDHEN and CDR2 SYDVKM. CDR3 coding DNA: TGTGCCAGCAGTACGAGACGGGGGGATGAAGCTTTCTTT. This sequence encodes CASSTRRGDEAFF.

The chain has TRBV2 and TRBJ1-1, with a tentative D call TRBD1 (6 bases). Germline V gene lookup returns CDR1 SNHLY and CDR2 FYNNEI. There are 15 residues in the CDR3. Trimming left V 5 bases short and J 4 bases short, with 17 bases between. The DNA for the CDR3 is TGTGCCAGCAGTACCCGAAGGGGAGGGGGCACTGAAGCTTTCTTT. This sequence encodes CASSTRRGGGTEAFF.

The CDR3 bases are TGTGCCACCGGGGGGCAGACCGAAAAACTGTTTTTT. Translating it yields CATGGQTEKLFF. The genes are TRBV19 and TRBJ1-4; D possibly corresponds to TRBD1 (6 bases). V was trimmed by 10 bases and J by 8 bases, leaving 14 bases between them. The CDR3 is made up of 12 amino acids. Germline V gene sequence: CDR1 LNHDA, CDR2 SQIVND (reference sequence).

This clone was found once. The genes are TRBV3-1 (or the pseudogene TRBV3-2) and TRBJ1-4; 9 bases map to TRBD1. This CDR3 has 15 amino acids. V lost 5 bases to trimming and J lost 8 bases; unmatched junction nucleotides: 9. Looked up from germline, CDR1 is LGHDT and CDR2 is YNNKEL (reference sequence). The CDR3 sequence is CASSIRTGDGEKLFF. CDR3 in DNA: TGTGCCAGCAGCATCCGGACAGGGGATGGAGAAAAACTGTTTTTT.

The V call is TRBV30, the J call TRBJ1-1; perhaps TRBD1 as D (6 bases). This CDR3 region has 13 residues. Looked up from germline, CDR1 is GTSNPN and CDR2 is SVGIG (reference sequence). V was cut by 2 bases and J by 1 base, with 8 bases left in between. The CDR3 region has the DNA TGTGCCTGGAGTCTAGGGGGGAACACTGAAGCTTTCTTT. Amino acid sequence: CAWSLGGNTEAFF.

The chain recombines TRBV21-1 with TRBJ2-7; the table's D call, TRBD1, was not checked against the DNA. TRBV21-1 is a pseudogene. The CDR3 has 16 amino acids. The CDR3: CASSKARPHSSYEQYV. CDR3 coding DNA: TGTGCCAGCAGCAAAGCGCGCCCCCACAGCTCCTACGAGCAGTACGTC.

This chain connects TRBV29-1 to TRBJ2-2; no reliable D call. V lost 7 bases and J lost 0, with 9 bases in between. This CDR3 is built from 13 residues. Germline V gives CDR1 SQVTM, CDR2 ANQGSEA. In DNA form, the CDR3 reads TGCAGCGGCCAGGCCGCGAACACCGGGGAGCTGTTTTTT. Amino acids: CSGQAANTGELFF.

The chain uses TRBV2 and TRBJ1-1, with D maybe TRBD1 (6 bases). This CDR3 has 12 residues. Germline CDR1 SNHLY, CDR2 FYNNEI. V gave up 6 bases and J gave up 10 bases, with 15 bases separating them. The CDR3 here is CASRAVGQPAFF. The CDR3 DNA reads TGTGCCAGCAGGGCGGTAGGACAGCCAGCTTTCTTT.

This sequence joins TRBV2 and TRBJ2-6; D gene ambiguous. The CDR3 sequence is 12 residues long. Trimming stripped 7 bases from V and 15 bases from J, with 16 bases between. Germline V lookup: CDR1 SNHLY, CDR2 FYNNEI. DNA of the CDR3: TGTGCCAGCATGTCACGGCTGGGCCCCCTGACTTTC. Translating gives CASMSRLGPLTF.

The gene calls are TRBV5-4 and TRBJ1-2; 8 nucleotides align to TRBD1. With V trimmed by 5 bases and J by 4 bases, 10 bases remained unmatched. The CDR3 totals 15 residues. CDR1 and CDR2 from the germline V gene are SGHNT and YYREEE (reference sequence). CDR3 protein: CASRYWQGAAYGYTF. The DNA of the CDR3 is TGTGCCAGCAGGTACTGGCAGGGGGCAGCCTATGGCTACACCTTC.

The genes are TRBV12-3 or TRBV12-4 and TRBJ2-7, with a tentative D call TRBD2 (6 bases). The CDR3 consists of 12 residues. V lost 1 base to trimming and J lost 7 bases, with 8 bases between them. This chain's CDR3 is CASSLGRGEQYF. Written as DNA, the CDR3 is TGTGCCAGCAGTTTAGGCCGGGGGGAGCAGTACTTC.

This chain connects TRBV15 to TRBJ2-1; 10 nucleotides line up with TRBD2. Germline CDR1 reads LNHNV; CDR2 reads YYDKDF (reference sequence). Losses at the gene ends were 2 bases for V and 8 bases for J; bases not matched to a gene: 6. The CDR3 runs 15 residues. The CDR3 DNA sequence: TGTGCCACCAGCAGACGAGCGGGAGGGCCGGATGAGCAGTTCTTC. It codes for CATSRRAGGPDEQFF.

This clone was detected only once. The CDR3 here is CASSQGALGQPEQFF. Written as DNA, the CDR3 is TGTGCCAGCAGCCAGGGGGCCCTCGGACAGCCAGAGCAGTTCTTC. The rearrangement uses TRBV4-2 and TRBJ2-1, with a weak D call TRBD1 (6 bases). Trimming pared 3 bases from V and 10 bases from J, leaving 19 bases between. This CDR3 is built from 15 residues. Germline V CDR1 and CDR2: LGHNA, YNFKEQ.